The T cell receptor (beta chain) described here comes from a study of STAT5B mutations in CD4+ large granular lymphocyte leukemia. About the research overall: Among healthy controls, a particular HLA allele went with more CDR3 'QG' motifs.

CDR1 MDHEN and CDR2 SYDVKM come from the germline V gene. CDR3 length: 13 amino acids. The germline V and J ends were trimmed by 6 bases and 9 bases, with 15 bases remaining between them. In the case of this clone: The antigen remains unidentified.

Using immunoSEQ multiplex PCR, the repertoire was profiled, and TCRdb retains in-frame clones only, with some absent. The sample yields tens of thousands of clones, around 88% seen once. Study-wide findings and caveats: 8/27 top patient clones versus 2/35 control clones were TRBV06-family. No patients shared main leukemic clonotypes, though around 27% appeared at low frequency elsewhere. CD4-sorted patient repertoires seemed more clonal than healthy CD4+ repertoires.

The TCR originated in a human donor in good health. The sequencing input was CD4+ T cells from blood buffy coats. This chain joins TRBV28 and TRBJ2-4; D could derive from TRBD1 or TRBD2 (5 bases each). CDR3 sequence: CASRGRATGIQYF. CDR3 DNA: TGTGCCAGCAGGGGACGGGCAACTGGCATTCAGTACTTC. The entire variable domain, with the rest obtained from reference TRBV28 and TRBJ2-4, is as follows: DVKVTQSSRYLVKRTGEKVFLECVQDMDHENMFWYRQDPGLGLRLIYFSYDVKMKEKGDIPEGYSVSREKKERFSLILESASTNQTSMYLCASRGRATGIQYFGAGTRLSVL.